Below are 6 T cell receptor beta chains sequenced from a single sample in a study of T cells after yellow fever vaccination. TCRdb reprocessed the 5' RACE reads with MiXCR, giving one entry per CDR3 protein. The sample lists about 68,000 distinct CDR3 sequences; about 6.5% were seen once. Sequencing was performed on CD8+ T cells sorted from PBMCs, taken around 45 days after the first yellow fever vaccination. Every receptor here comes from a man younger than 35 who received the YFV17D yellow fever vaccine.

This clonotype was detected many times. The genes are TRBV20-1 and TRBJ2-7; a weak D match, TRBD2 (5 bases). Germline loops: CDR1 DFQATT, CDR2 SNEGSKA (reference sequence). This CDR3 comprises 16 residues. The V end was cut by 0 bases, the J end by 1 base, with 16 bases between. As DNA, the CDR3 is TGCAGTGCTAGAGATCACGAATCTTGCGGGTCCTACGAGCAGTACGTC. Residues: CSARDHESCGSYEQYV.

This clonotype came up many times. The chain is built from TRBV7-2 and TRBJ1-2; 9 bases match TRBD1. The V and J ends lost 7 bases and 7 bases, in that order; junction bases with no gene match: 13. Germline V gene sequence: CDR1 SGHTA, CDR2 FQGNSA. The CDR3 has 15 residues. CDR3 protein: CASTQPGTGFRGYTF. CDR3 coding DNA: TGTGCCAGCACCCAACCCGGGACAGGGTTCCGTGGCTACACCTTC.

This clonotype appeared many times. This chain links TRBV4-3 with TRBJ1-1; 7 nucleotides line up with TRBD1. CDR3 length: 14 amino acids. Germline V gene data show CDR1 as LGHNA and CDR2 as YSLEER. With V trimmed by 1 base and J by 5 bases, 4 bases remained unmatched. The CDR3 is CASSQVAGGTEAFF. CDR3 sequence (DNA): TGCGCCAGCAGCCAAGTGGCAGGGGGAACTGAAGCTTTCTTT.

This clonotype was counted at least ten times. CDR3: CASSQRTGSSYNSPLHF. In DNA, the CDR3 is TGCGCCAGCAGCCAAAGGACAGGGAGCTCCTATAATTCACCCCTCCACTTT. The rearrangement joins TRBV4-1 to TRBJ1-6; 8 positions agree with TRBD1. This CDR3 contains 17 residues. Germline CDR1 is MGHRA and CDR2 is YSYEKL. With 2 bases clipped from V and 0 bases from J, the junction kept 3 bases outside the gene matches.

For this clonotype: A much more abundant neighbour one base away suggests this may be a read error. The chain has TRBV15 and TRBJ2-3; 7 bases are shared with TRBD1. J lost 5 bases, V lost 6 bases, and 5 bases had no gene match. The CDR3 contains 13 residues. In germline, CDR1 is LNHNV, CDR2 YYDKDF (reference sequence). Here the CDR3 DNA reads TGTGCCACCAGGGGAAGGGGGCAAGATACGCAGTATTTT. Protein: CATRGRGQDTQYF.

This clonotype has a count of ten or more. The V gene is TRBV6-6, the J gene TRBJ1-1, with unresolved D. The CDR3 is made up of 11 amino acids. Germline V CDR1 and CDR2: MNHNY, SVGAGI (reference sequence). Trimming removed 2 bases at V and 8 bases at J, with 6 bases between. The CDR3, as DNA: TGTGCCAGCAGTTACGTCGGAGAAGCTTTCTTT. Its protein is CASSYVGEAFF.